These 8 T cell receptor beta chains were sequenced from one sample in a study of T cells in tuberculosis. Cells were sorted from thawed PBMC rested overnight and stained with GMM-loaded CD1B tetramer, viability dye and anti-CD3. The lipid loaded on the CD1B tetramers was C32 glucose monomycolate from Rhodococcus equi. Only in-frame clones appear in the TCRdb table, and some are missing; sequencing was by immunoSEQ multiplex PCR. Among about 88,000 clones listed, approximately 90% were seen once. Sequences were obtained from CD1b-GMM tetramer-negative cells sorted from PBMCs. These receptors all stem from an adult woman with latent tuberculosis.

The genes are TRBV7-8 and TRBJ1-3; D is possibly TRBD1 (6 bases). This CDR3 is built from 16 residues. Trimming stripped 2 bases from V and 1 base from J, with 12 bases between. Per germline, CDR1 SGHVS and CDR2 FQNEAQ. The CDR3 DNA sequence: TGTGCCAGCAGCTTACCCTCGACAGGATCTGGAAACACCATATATTTT. Protein sequence: CASSLPSTGSGNTIYF.

The chain couples TRBV28 to TRBJ2-1; 11 positions agree with TRBD2. Germline V gives CDR1 MDHEN, CDR2 SYDVKM. The CDR3 contains 15 residues. After removal of 5 bases from V and 2 bases from J, the junction contained 2 bases not matched to a gene. CDR3 in amino acids: CASSATSGAYNEQFF. The CDR3 nucleotides read TGTGCCAGCAGTGCGACTAGCGGGGCCTACAATGAGCAGTTCTTC. The full variable domain, its missing parts supplied by reference TRBV28 and TRBJ2-1, is DVKVTQSSRYLVKRTGEKVFLECVQDMDHENMFWYRQDPGLGLRLIYFSYDVKMKEKGDIPEGYSVSREKKERFSLILESASTNQTSMYLCASSATSGAYNEQFFGPGTRLTVL.

V is TRBV9 and J is TRBJ2-4, with TRBD2 identical over 8 bases. V gave up 2 bases and J gave up 1 base; unmatched junction bases: 2. Germline V gene sequence: CDR1 SGDLS, CDR2 YYNGEE. The CDR3 runs 15 residues. CDR3 bases: TGTGCCAGCAGCGTGGGCGGGGGGGCCAAAAACATTCAGTACTTC. Translating gives CASSVGGGAKNIQYF.

J is TRBJ1-3 and V is TRBV18; TRBD1 matches at 8 bases. This CDR3 comprises 14 residues. Germline V lookup: CDR1 KGHSH, CDR2 LQKENI. J lost 2 bases, V lost 6 bases, and 3 bases had no gene match. The CDR3 region is CASSLDRAGNTIYF. As DNA, the CDR3 is TGTGCCAGCTCGTTGGACAGGGCTGGAAACACCATATATTTT.

CDR3 DNA: TGTGCCAGCAGTAGGGGGACAGCTCCAAATTCACCCCTCCACTTT. Encoded protein: CASSRGTAPNSPLHF. The chain has TRBV6-1 and TRBJ1-6; TRBD1 matches 7 bases. The CDR3 spans 15 residues. The V segment lost 5 bases and the J segment 7 bases; nucleotides outside the gene matches: 8. Per germline, CDR1 MNHNS and CDR2 SASEGT.

This clone was recorded a few times. This chain connects TRBV12-5 to TRBJ1-3; possibly TRBD1 for D (5 bases). V lost 5 bases and J lost 4, with 12 bases in between. The CDR3 spans 14 residues. Germline assignment: CDR1 LGHNT and CDR2 FRNRAP. CDR3 region: CASGPGTPGNTIYF. As DNA, the CDR3 is TGTGCTAGTGGTCCCGGGACTCCCGGAAACACCATATATTTT.

A single count supports this clone. A read error may account for a junction end that differs from germline. The rearrangement links TRBV7-7 to TRBJ2-2; tentatively, D is TRBD1 (5 bases). CDR3 size: 14 residues. Germline values: CDR1 SSHAT, CDR2 FNYEAQ (reference sequence). CDR3 sequence: CASSLTGNTGELFF. The CDR3, as DNA: TGTGCTAGCAGCTTAACAGGGAACACCGGGGAGCTGTTTTTT.

J is TRBJ2-3 and V is TRBV27; 14 positions agree with TRBD2. Germline V lookup: CDR1 MNHEY, CDR2 SMNVEV (reference sequence). The CDR3 has 16 residues. V was pared by 6 bases and J by 3 bases, with 5 bases of the junction left unmatched. CDR3 in amino acids: CASSVTSGGATDTQYF. CDR3 sequence (DNA): TGTGCCAGCAGCGTGACTAGCGGGGGGGCTACAGATACGCAGTATTTT.